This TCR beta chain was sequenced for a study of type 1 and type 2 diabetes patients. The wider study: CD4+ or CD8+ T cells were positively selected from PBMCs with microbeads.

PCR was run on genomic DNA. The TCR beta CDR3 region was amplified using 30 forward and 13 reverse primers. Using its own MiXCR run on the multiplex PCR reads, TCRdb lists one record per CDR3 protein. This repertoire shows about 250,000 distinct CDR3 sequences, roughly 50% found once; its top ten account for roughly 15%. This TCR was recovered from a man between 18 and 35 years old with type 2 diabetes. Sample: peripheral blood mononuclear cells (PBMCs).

Here the CDR3 DNA reads TGTGCCAGCAGATCCCGGACAGGGGGCGCCAACTATGGCTACACCTTC. This sequence encodes CASRSRTGGANYGYTF. This chain joins TRBV6-4 and TRBJ1-2; 11 positions match TRBD1. The CDR3 sequence is 16 residues long. From germline, CDR1 is MRHNA and CDR2 SNTAGT. The trim removed 6 bases at V and 2 bases at J, leaving 8 bases unmatched.